Each of the 11 T cell receptor beta chains below was sequenced from the same sample in a study of shared clonotypes between healthy human individuals. TCRdb's copy holds only in-frame clones and misses some; the assay was immunoSEQ multiplex PCR. The sample consists of around 2.5 million clones, 80% to 95% of them appearing once. Sequencing was carried out using naive CD4+ T cells from PBMCs. As to subset: CD45RA+ positively selected. These receptors were taken from a man aged 18 to 30 in good health. Some clones in this sample may be carry-over from other donors' samples.

This clone was found once. The V and J genes are TRBV21-1 and TRBJ2-3; the table's D gene call, TRBD2, was not cross checked with the DNA. TRBV21-1 is given as a pseudogene. The CDR3 has 21 amino acids. The CDR3: CASSKVFPSPSLFGSTDTQYF. The CDR3 bases are TGTGCCAGCAGCAAAGTCTTCCCTAGCCCTAGCCTCTTTGGTAGCACAGATACGCAGTATTTT.

This sequence joins TRBV27 and TRBJ1-4; the D gene is possibly TRBD1 (5 bases). The CDR3 has 15 residues. Trimming removed 7 bases from V and 6 bases from J, with 18 bases in between. Germline CDR1 is MNHEY and CDR2 is SMNVEV (reference sequence). In DNA, the CDR3 is TGTGCCAGCAATCCTACGGGCAGGGTGTATGAAAAACTGTTTTTT. Translation gives CASNPTGRVYEKLFF. Together with reference TRBV27 and TRBJ1-4, the CDR3 gives the full variable domain: EAQVTQNPRYLITVTGKKLTVTCSQNMNHEYMSWYRQDPGLGLRQIYYSMNVEVTDKGDVPEGYKVSRKEKRNFPLILESPSPNQTSLYFCASNPTGRVYEKLFFGSGTQLSVL.

The J gene is TRBJ2-3, the V gene TRBV7-3; 10 bases agree with TRBD2. V lost 5 bases, J lost 5 bases, and 10 bases stayed unmatched. Looked up from germline, CDR1 is SGHTA and CDR2 is FQGTGA. The CDR3 is made up of 16 amino acids. DNA for the CDR3: TGTGCCAGCAGCCTGGGGCTAGCGGGAGCCATAGATACGCAGTATTTT. Amino acids: CASSLGLAGAIDTQYF.

The V call is TRBV7-9, the J call TRBJ2-2; possible D gene TRBD2, 6 bases. The ends were cut back, 0 bases at V and 5 bases at J, with 10 bases in the middle. Germline V lookup: CDR1 SEHNR, CDR2 FQNEAQ (reference sequence). The CDR3 is 15 amino acids. CDR3 region: CASSLAGLSTGELFF. CDR3 nucleotides: TGTGCCAGCAGCTTAGCCGGACTAAGTACCGGGGAGCTGTTTTTT. The variable domain in full, completed from reference TRBV7-9 and TRBJ2-2, reads DTGVSQNPRHKITKRGQNVTFRCDPISEHNRLYWYRQTLGQGPEFLTYFQNEAQLEKSRLLSDRFSAERPKGSFSTLEIQRTEQGDSAMYLCASSLAGLSTGELFFGEGSRLTVL.

This clone was seen only once. This chain uses TRBV29-1 with TRBJ2-1; no firm D call. The CDR3 contains 15 residues. Trimming removed 3 bases from V and 0 bases from J, with 12 bases in between. Looked up from germline, CDR1 is SQVTM and CDR2 is ANQGSEA. The chain's CDR3 is CSVDSTPGSYNEQFF. The CDR3 nucleotides are TGCAGCGTTGATTCTACACCTGGCTCCTACAATGAGCAGTTCTTC.

V gene TRBV27 combines with J gene TRBJ1-2; possibly TRBD1 for D (5 bases). V lost 4 bases to trimming and J lost 6 bases, with 12 bases between them. Germline V gene lookup returns CDR1 MNHEY and CDR2 SMNVEV (reference sequence). The CDR3 covers 13 residues. The CDR3 loop reads CASSWGRGHGYTF. In DNA form, the CDR3 reads TGTGCCAGCAGTTGGGGACGGGGCCATGGCTACACCTTC.

This chain links TRBV6-6 with TRBJ2-7; D gene uncertain. The germline gives CDR1 MNHNY, CDR2 SVGAGI (reference sequence). This CDR3 is built from 12 residues. The V end lost 6 bases, the J end lost 3 bases, and 9 bases lay between the germline ends. CDR3 amino acids: CASSSGIYEQYF. The CDR3 DNA reads as TGTGCCAGCAGCTCAGGTATCTACGAGCAGTACTTC.

The chain combines TRBV11-2 with TRBJ1-2; TRBD1 aligns across 9 bases. From germline, CDR1 is SGHAT and CDR2 FQNNGV. This CDR3 comprises 14 residues. Trimming removed 0 bases from V and 7 bases from J; junction bases left unmatched: 3. CDR3 DNA sequence: TGTGCCAGCAGCTTAGAGGGACAGGGAGGTGGCTACACCTTC. Encoded protein: CASSLEGQGGGYTF.

CDR3: CASSPAGTNNEQFF. The DNA for the CDR3 is TGTGCCAGCAGTCCCGCGGGGACTAACAATGAGCAGTTCTTC. The chain combines TRBV2 with TRBJ2-1; 7 bases are shared with TRBD2. The CDR3 spans 14 residues. Trimming cost V 5 bases and J 5 bases; bases outside gene matches: 6. Germline V gene lookup returns CDR1 SNHLY and CDR2 FYNNEI.

This chain links TRBV5-8 with TRBJ2-5; D may be TRBD1 (5 bases). The CDR3 totals 15 residues. CDR1 and CDR2 (germline): SGHTS, YDEGEE. V lost 0 bases, J lost 0 bases, and 9 bases lay in between. This CDR3 reads CASSLGRGHQETQYF. The CDR3 bases are TGTGCCAGCAGCTTGGGAAGGGGCCACCAAGAGACCCAGTACTTC.

This clone came up once. The chain combines TRBV7-2 with TRBJ2-3; TRBD2 matches 9 bases. The germline CDR1 and CDR2 sequences are SGHTA and FQGNSA. This CDR3 is built from 16 residues. Trimming cost V 3 bases and J 0 bases; bases outside gene matches: 4. The CDR3 region has the DNA TGTGCCAGCAGCTTTTTAGCGGGAGCCAGCACAGATACGCAGTATTTT. Translation gives CASSFLAGASTDTQYF.